This T cell receptor (beta chain) appears in the sequencing data of a study of control samples from healthy donors and cancer patients. Libraries were prepared by immunoSEQ multiplex PCR; TCRdb keeps only in-frame clonotypes and omits some of them. The data contain 170,000 or so clones, roughly 92% of them singletons. Trimming took off 1 base at V and 2 bases at J, with 5 bases between the two ends. Germline values: CDR1 SGHDN, CDR2 FVKESK. The CDR3 sequence is 14 residues long. The receptor was derived from a young woman in good health. The sequencing input was blood. The chain couples TRBV14 to TRBJ1-4; D gene unclear. CDR3 bases: TGTGCCAGCAGCCAAGTGGGGACTAATGAAAAACTGTTTTTT. Translated: CASSQVGTNEKLFF. The whole variable domain, remainder taken from reference TRBV14 and TRBJ1-4, is EAGVTQFPSHSVIEKGQTVTLRCDPISGHDNLYWYRRVMGKEIKFLLHFVKESKQDESGMPNNRFLAERTGGTYSTLKVQPAELEDSGVYFCASSQVGTNEKLFFGSGTQLSVL.